This TCR beta chain appears in the sequencing data of a study of T cells in Graves' hyperthyroidism and ophthalmopathy. Across the study: Peripheral blood sampling occurred at initial diagnosis, before any treatment.

Germline V gives CDR1 SGHNT, CDR2 YYREEE (reference sequence). CDR3 size: 16 residues. What was amplified from RNA transcripts were TCR beta CDR3 regions. Primed by the HTBI set, a first-round RT-PCR was run on the TCR CDR3. TCRdb used MiXCR to reprocess the multiplex PCR reads, holding one entry per CDR3 protein. The data contain hundreds of thousands of distinct CDR3 sequences, 19% of them singletons. Patients between 18 and 65 years old had hyperthyroidism, newly diagnosed and lasting under 2 months. Around 9.8 ml fresh peripheral blood yielded the PBMCs. General observations from the study: Most clonotypes that expanded in the thyroid above 0.001 also showed up in blood.

In regard to this clonotype: Antigen unknown. Possible read error: a much larger clone is one base away.

The receptor was derived from a woman under 30 with Graves' hyperthyroidism. The V gene is TRBV5-4, the J gene TRBJ1-1; D remains unclear. Sequenced material: blood. CDR3 amino acids: CASSLDLRPQNTEACF. The DNA of the CDR3 is TGTGCCAGCAGCTTGGATTTGCGGCCCCAGAACACTGAAGCTTGCTTT.